The 21 T cell receptor beta chains listed next were all sequenced from one sample in a study of T cell responses to AZD1222 COVID-19 vaccine. Only in-frame clones appear in the TCRdb table, and some are missing; sequencing was by immunoSEQ multiplex PCR. Of tens of thousands of clones listed, about nine tenths were seen once; the top ten hold around 3.4%. The input for sequencing was peripheral blood, taken 28 days after the second AZD1222 dose. The receptors shown here come from an adult who received the AZD1222 COVID-19 vaccine.

This clone was counted a few times. The chain recombines TRBV7-9 with TRBJ1-1, with D unresolved. The CDR3 runs 13 residues. V was shortened by 1 base and J by 7 bases, with 10 bases between the two germline ends. CDR1 SEHNR and CDR2 FQNEAQ come from the germline V gene (reference sequence). The CDR3 DNA reads as TGTGCCAGCAGCTTAGGGGCCTTGAGTGAAGCTTTCTTT. It specifies CASSLGALSEAFF.

This clone occurred once. The genes are TRBV5-5 and TRBJ2-1, with 8 bases that match TRBD1. This CDR3 has 13 amino acids. The germline V gene has CDR1 SGHKS and CDR2 YYEKEE (reference sequence). J gave up 7 bases and V 4 bases, and 4 bases lay outside the gene matches. The CDR3 coding sequence is TGTGCCAGCAGCCGACAGGGGATGAATGAGCAGTTCTTC. It is translated as CASSRQGMNEQFF.

This sequence joins TRBV7-8 and TRBJ2-3, with D possibly matching TRBD2 (6 bases). V was shortened by 5 bases and J by 1 base, with 13 bases between the two germline ends. The germline V gene has CDR1 SGHVS and CDR2 FQNEAQ. The CDR3 covers 15 residues. DNA for the CDR3: TGTGCCAGCAGCCTCGGGACTCAACGCACAGATACGCAGTATTTT. Translation gives CASSLGTQRTDTQYF.

The rearrangement uses TRBV15 and TRBJ2-1; 8 bases are a match to TRBD1. Germline CDR1 LNHNV, CDR2 YYDKDF (reference sequence). J gave up 5 bases and V 2 bases, and 5 bases lay outside the gene matches. The CDR3 sequence is 15 residues long. CDR3 nucleotide sequence: TGTGCCACCAGCAGATACAGGGGGAGCGACAATGAGCAGTTCTTC. This gives the protein CATSRYRGSDNEQFF.

The chain employs TRBV18 and TRBJ1-1; D might be TRBD1 (6 bases). CDR3 size: 16 residues. V was shortened by 3 bases and J by 4 bases, with 18 bases between the two germline ends. Germline assignment: CDR1 KGHSH and CDR2 LQKENI. CDR3 sequence reads: CASSPYQEGGGTEAFF. The CDR3 coding sequence is TGTGCCAGCTCACCTTACCAGGAGGGGGGAGGCACTGAAGCTTTCTTT. Combining the CDR3 with reference TRBV18 and TRBJ1-1 gives the whole variable domain NAGVMQNPRHLVRRRGQEARLRCSPMKGHSHVYWYRQLPEEGLKFMVYLQKENIIDESGMPKERFSAEFPKEGPSILRIQQVVRGDSAAYFCASSPYQEGGGTEAFFGQGTRLTVV.

This chain uses TRBV11-2 with TRBJ1-4; no reliable D call. CDR3 length: 15 residues. Germline V gene lookup returns CDR1 SGHAT and CDR2 FQNNGV. V was shortened by 6 bases and J by 5 bases, with 16 bases between the two germline ends. The CDR3 protein is CASRVLWTENEKLFF. As DNA, the CDR3 is TGTGCCAGCAGGGTACTTTGGACGGAGAATGAAAAACTGTTTTTT.

The genes are TRBV6-5 and TRBJ1-1; D not resolved. Germline assignment: CDR1 MNHEY and CDR2 SVGAGI. The CDR3 sequence is 13 residues long. Trimming removed 2 bases at V and 1 base at J, with 5 bases between. The CDR3 region has the DNA TGTGCCAGCAGTTACAGGCGGAACACTGAAGCTTTCTTT. Its protein product is CASSYRRNTEAFF.

J is TRBJ2-7 and V is TRBV9, with 7 bases fitting TRBD2. The CDR3 runs to 12 residues. Trimming removed 3 bases from V and 6 bases from J; junction bases left unmatched: 3. Germline V lookup: CDR1 SGDLS, CDR2 YYNGEE. As DNA, the CDR3 is TGTGCCAGCAGCGGGGAGGGGTTCGAGCAGTACTTC. Its translation is CASSGEGFEQYF.

The chain links TRBV2 to TRBJ2-7; D may correspond to TRBD1 or TRBD2 (5 bases each). Germline V gene data show CDR1 as SNHLY and CDR2 as FYNNEI. Trimming shortened V by 7 bases and J by 0 bases, and 13 bases separated the two germline ends. CDR3 size: 14 residues. This CDR3 reads CASKGTDSSYEQYF. The CDR3 DNA follows: TGTGCCAGCAAAGGGACCGACAGCTCCTACGAGCAGTACTTC.

V and J are TRBV7-2 and TRBJ1-2; no firm D call. There are 14 residues in the CDR3. Per the germline V gene, CDR1 is SGHTA and CDR2 is FQGNSA. The ends were cut back, 5 bases at V and 8 bases at J, with 18 bases in the middle. Written as DNA, the CDR3 is TGTGCCAGCAGCCCACAGACCCCCCTCGTCGGCTACACCTTC. This encodes CASSPQTPLVGYTF.

The CDR3 sequence: CASSFLSYEQYF. DNA of the CDR3: TGTGCCAGCAGTTTTCTAAGCTACGAGCAGTACTTC. The V gene is TRBV28, the J gene TRBJ2-7; no definite D call. The CDR3 is 12 amino acids. Germline V gives CDR1 MDHEN, CDR2 SYDVKM. V lost 3 bases and J lost 3, with 6 bases in between.

The chain uses TRBV10-3 and TRBJ2-1; D possibly corresponds to TRBD2 (6 bases). Germline CDR1 and CDR2: ENHRY and SYGVKD. Trimming pared 8 bases from V and 7 bases from J, leaving 24 bases between. CDR3 size: 16 residues. This chain's CDR3 is CAIWDLGRGVVNEQFF. The DNA of the CDR3 is TGTGCCATCTGGGATCTAGGCCGCGGGGTTGTGAATGAGCAGTTCTTC.

The chain couples TRBV12-3 or TRBV12-4 to TRBJ1-5; D remains ambiguous. V gave up 3 bases and J gave up 5 bases, with 8 bases separating them. This CDR3 has 13 residues. This CDR3 reads CASSFAGDQPQHF. The CDR3 coding sequence is TGTGCCAGCAGTTTCGCGGGAGATCAGCCCCAGCATTTT.

This chain joins TRBV7-2 and TRBJ1-5; D gene unclear. The CDR3 covers 14 residues. Germline-derived CDR1 and CDR2 are SGHTA and FQGNSA. Between the trimmed V and J ends, which lost 5 bases and 7 bases, there was a span of 15 bases. CDR3 sequence: CASSQGEVHQPQHF. CDR3 DNA sequence: TGTGCCAGCAGCCAAGGAGAAGTGCACCAGCCCCAGCATTTT.

This clone appeared a single time. This chain joins TRBV15 and TRBJ1-1, with D unclear. Germline V gene lookup returns CDR1 LNHNV and CDR2 YYDKDF (reference sequence). V shed 1 base and J shed 0 bases, with 6 bases lying between them. This CDR3 spans 14 amino acids. The CDR3 is CATSRGSLNTEAFF. CDR3 coding DNA: TGTGCCACCAGCAGAGGGTCGCTGAACACTGAAGCTTTCTTT.

The chain couples TRBV5-1 to TRBJ1-5; 7 nucleotides match TRBD1. The CDR3 is 16 residues long. CDR1 is SGHRS and CDR2 is YFSETQ in the germline V gene. The ends lost 4 bases at V and 5 bases at J; junction bases unmatched: 12. CDR3 bases: TGCGCCAGCAGCCCGGGGAGACAGGGTCCTGATCAGCCCCAGCATTTT. Residues: CASSPGRQGPDQPQHF.

This clone showed up just a few times. This chain uses TRBV6-2 or TRBV6-3 with TRBJ2-3, with 8 positions matching TRBD2. The CDR3 sequence is 14 residues long. Per germline, CDR1 MNHEY and CDR2 SVGEGT. V trimming: 4 bases; J trimming: 11 bases; junction bases outside the gene matches: 11. The CDR3 here is CASSLAGQVSGQYF. The CDR3 DNA sequence: TGTGCCAGCAGTTTAGCGGGGCAAGTATCTGGGCAGTATTTT.

The chain is built from TRBV6-2 or TRBV6-3 and TRBJ2-1, with 11 bases identical to TRBD2. Trimming cost V 2 bases and J 6 bases; bases outside gene matches: 6. The CDR3 is 16 residues long. Germline V gene lookup returns CDR1 MNHEY and CDR2 SVGEGT. The CDR3, as DNA: TGTGCCAGCAGTTACGGACTAGCGGGCGGAGGCAATGAGCAGTTCTTC. Its protein is CASSYGLAGGGNEQFF.

J is TRBJ2-3 and V is TRBV4-2, with D perhaps matching TRBD2 (6 bases). V was trimmed by 5 bases and J by 0 bases, leaving 12 bases between them. The CDR3 contains 15 residues. Germline V lookup: CDR1 LGHNA, CDR2 YNFKEQ. The CDR3 protein is CASSKGGTSTDTQYF. In DNA form, the CDR3 reads TGTGCCAGCAGCAAAGGAGGGACTAGCACAGATACGCAGTATTTT.

V and J are TRBV29-1 and TRBJ1-3; no clear D. Deletions cut 4 bases from V and 8 bases from J, with 9 bases between. Germline-derived CDR1 and CDR2 are SQVTM and ANQGSEA. The CDR3 is 11 residues long. CDR3 amino acids: CSVALWDTIYF. CDR3 DNA sequence: TGCAGCGTTGCGCTCTGGGACACCATATATTTT.

V and J are TRBV7-2 and TRBJ1-5, with D possibly TRBD1 on 6 matching bases. The CDR3 totals 19 residues. In germline, CDR1 is SGHTA, CDR2 FQGNSA. The germline V and J ends were trimmed by 4 bases and 0 bases, with 22 bases remaining between them. The CDR3 DNA is TGTGCCAGCAGCTCCCCCCGGGGGCTGGGTGGTAATAGCAATCAGCCCCAGCATTTT. This gives the protein CASSSPRGLGGNSNQPQHF.